The 23 T cell receptor beta chains listed next were all sequenced from one sample in a study of T cell repertoires in cytomegalovirus infection. One entry per CDR3 protein, called by TCRdb with MiXCR from the reads. The sample shows around 530,000 distinct CDR3 sequences, approximately 17% of them seen only once. Sequencing input: CD8+ T cells from PBMCs. Receptors were obtained from a human donor in good health (CMV status not recorded). Some clones in this sample may be carry-over from other donors' samples.

V is TRBV27 and J is TRBJ2-3; D is unresolved. CDR1 and CDR2 from the germline V gene are MNHEY and SMNVEV (reference sequence). The V gene lost 8 bases and the J gene lost 2 bases, with 14 bases spanning the gap. The CDR3 loop spans 14 amino acids. Here the CDR3 reads CASGMSEHTDTQYF. In nucleotides, the CDR3 is TGTGCCAGCGGCATGTCGGAGCACACAGATACGCAGTATTTT.

This clonotype was recorded many times. The chain has TRBV11-2 and TRBJ1-2; TRBD1 matches 10 bases. This CDR3 is 17 amino acids long. Trimming took 3 bases from V and 4 from J; bases not matched to a gene: 11. Germline V gives CDR1 SGHAT, CDR2 FQNNGV. CDR3 protein: CASSFTYRDRGPYGYTF. CDR3 nucleotide sequence: TGTGCCAGCAGCTTCACCTACCGGGACAGGGGCCCCTATGGCTACACCTTC.

V gene TRBV12-3 or TRBV12-4 combines with J gene TRBJ1-5; 7 positions agree with TRBD1. CDR3 size: 13 residues. J lost 6 bases, V lost 2 bases, and 1 base had no gene match. CDR3 protein: CASSLRQGQPQHF. CDR3 coding DNA: TGTGCCAGCAGTTTAAGACAGGGTCAGCCCCAGCATTTT.

This rearrangement joins TRBV6-5 to TRBJ2-5, with D possibly matching TRBD2 (6 bases). The CDR3 has 14 residues. Trimming cost V 4 bases and J 4 bases, with 13 bases left between them. Germline assignment: CDR1 MNHEY and CDR2 SVGAGI. This chain's CDR3 is CASSSRTTLETQYF. For the CDR3, the DNA is TGTGCCAGCAGTTCCCGGACTACCTTAGAGACCCAGTACTTC.

V usage is TRBV12-3 or TRBV12-4 and J usage is TRBJ1-1; 8 positions agree with TRBD1. The CDR3 extends over 15 amino acids. With V trimmed by 5 bases and J by 3 bases, 8 bases remained unmatched. CDR3 DNA: TGTGCCAGCAGTGGGCGACAGGGGTCGGACACTGAAGCTTTCTTT. It yields the protein CASSGRQGSDTEAFF.

This rearrangement joins TRBV7-9 to TRBJ2-7, with 7 bases matching TRBD1. The J segment lost 4 bases and the V segment lost 5 bases, leaving 11 bases of the junction unmatched. CDR3 length: 15 amino acids. In germline, CDR1 is SEHNR, CDR2 FQNEAQ (reference sequence). The CDR3 sequence: CASSPKDRTQYEQYF. As DNA, the CDR3 is TGTGCCAGCAGCCCCAAGGACAGGACCCAATACGAGCAGTACTTC. Full variable domain (rest looked up from reference TRBV7-9 and TRBJ2-7): DTGVSQNPRHKITKRGQNVTFRCDPISEHNRLYWYRQTLGQGPEFLTYFQNEAQLEKSRLLSDRFSAERPKGSFSTLEIQRTEQGDSAMYLCASSPKDRTQYEQYFGPGTRLTVT.

This chain joins TRBV9 and TRBJ2-5; TRBD2 matches at 9 bases. The germline V gene encodes CDR1 SGDLS and CDR2 YYNGEE. The CDR3 runs to 16 residues. The trim removed 5 bases at V and 1 base at J, leaving 9 bases unmatched. The CDR3, as DNA: TGTGCCAGCAGAGGGGGGCTAGCGGGGTCCCAAGAGACCCAGTACTTC. Protein: CASRGGLAGSQETQYF.

This clonotype was seen a handful of times. The V call is TRBV5-1, the J call TRBJ1-5; D not certain. Trimming took 4 bases from V and 3 from J, leaving 14 bases between them. The CDR3 has 15 residues. Per germline, CDR1 SGHRS and CDR2 YFSETQ. CDR3 loop: CASSPSLGINQPQHF. In nucleotides, the CDR3 is TGCGCCAGCAGCCCCTCCCTAGGCATCAATCAGCCCCAGCATTTT.

At least ten counts were recorded for this clonotype. The chain uses TRBV6-1 and TRBJ1-1; D gene unclear. The CDR3 runs 13 residues. V lost 1 base and J 3 bases, leaving 6 bases between the germline ends. Germline V gene lookup returns CDR1 MNHNS and CDR2 SASEGT. As DNA, the CDR3 is TGTGCCAGCAGTGAAGAATGGGACACTGAAGCTTTCTTT. As protein: CASSEEWDTEAFF.

In its sample, this clonotype was seen many times. The chain links TRBV12-3 or TRBV12-4 to TRBJ2-7, with D possibly TRBD1 on 5 matching bases. The CDR3 is 14 residues long. Trimming cost V 3 bases and J 2 bases, with 11 bases left between them. The DNA of the CDR3 is TGTGCCAGCAGTTTCGCAGGGTACACCTACGAGCAGTACTTC. It translates to CASSFAGYTYEQYF.

The rearrangement uses TRBV27 and TRBJ2-7; D might be TRBD2 (5 bases). Germline V gives CDR1 MNHEY, CDR2 SMNVEV (reference sequence). This CDR3 spans 17 amino acids. With 3 bases removed from V and 3 bases from J, the gap between germline ends came to 21 bases. CDR3 sequence reads: CASSLSIPDSFHYEQYF. The CDR3 DNA reads TGTGCCAGCAGTTTGTCCATACCGGACTCTTTCCACTACGAGCAGTACTTC.

This clonotype was seen only once. V gene TRBV28 combines with J gene TRBJ2-3; a weak D match, TRBD2 (6 bases). The CDR3 extends over 14 amino acids. The germline V and J ends were trimmed by 3 bases and 4 bases, with 11 bases remaining between them. Per germline, CDR1 MDHEN and CDR2 SYDVKM. The CDR3 loop is CASSFTGSSDTQYF. CDR3 nucleotide sequence: TGTGCCAGCAGTTTCACCGGGAGCTCAGATACGCAGTATTTT.

The chain recombines TRBV29-1 with TRBJ2-1; 7 positions agree with TRBD1. CDR1 is SQVTM, CDR2 ANQGSEA, per germline. The CDR3 has 15 residues. The V gene end was trimmed by 6 bases and the J gene end by 3 bases; junction bases not matched to a gene: 11. The CDR3, as DNA: TGCAGCGTCGGACTCCGGGACAGCGTCTACAATGAGCAGTTCTTC. Translated, it gives CSVGLRDSVYNEQFF.

This clonotype has a count of ten or more. V gene TRBV7-6 combines with J gene TRBJ1-1; D call uncertain. Germline values: CDR1 SGHVS, CDR2 FNYEAQ. The CDR3 contains 15 residues. V lost 5 bases to trimming and J lost 1 base, with 14 bases between them. CDR3 region: CASSPGRVGNTEAFF. The CDR3 bases are TGTGCCAGCAGCCCCGGGAGGGTGGGGAACACTGAAGCTTTCTTT.

This clonotype has a count of ten or more. The chain has TRBV7-3 and TRBJ2-3; the match to TRBD2 covers 8 bases. This CDR3 region has 15 residues. CDR1 is SGHTA and CDR2 is FQGTGA in the germline V gene. Trimming removed 5 bases from V and 6 bases from J; junction bases left unmatched: 10. This chain's CDR3 is CASSRSGGGADTQYF. CDR3 DNA sequence: TGTGCCAGCAGCCGCTCCGGGGGGGGCGCGGATACGCAGTATTTT.

This clonotype was picked up many times. The chain recombines TRBV7-9 with TRBJ2-3; TRBD2 aligns across 7 bases. The CDR3 is made up of 15 amino acids. The V gene's germline CDR1 is SEHNR and CDR2 FQNEAQ (reference sequence). Germline trimming cut 6 bases from V and 3 bases from J; bases unmatched to any gene: 9. This CDR3 is CASRGRLAGTDTQYF. The DNA of the CDR3 is TGTGCCAGCAGGGGGAGACTAGCTGGGACAGATACGCAGTATTTT.

As concerns this clonotype: This may come from a read error, since a much larger clone is one base off. This chain connects TRBV6-1 to TRBJ1-6; D not resolved. Germline CDR1 and CDR2: MNHNS and SASEGT. The CDR3 spans 14 residues. CDR3 loop: CASSEAAYVSLLHF. The CDR3 region has the DNA TGTGCCAGCAGTGAAGCGGCGTATGTATCACTCCTCCACTTT.

This clonotype was counted at least ten times. The V gene is TRBV12-3 or TRBV12-4, the J gene TRBJ2-1; the D is unclear. CDR3 length equals 12 residues. Trimming cost V 4 bases and J 12 bases, with 13 bases left between them. As DNA, the CDR3 is TGTGCCAGCAGTTCGATCCGCACCGGGCAGTTCTTC. It codes for CASSSIRTGQFF.

This clonotype was recorded many times. The chain uses TRBV12-3 or TRBV12-4 and TRBJ2-1, with 10 bases identical to TRBD2. Unmatched junction bases numbered 6, after V lost 7 bases and J lost 9 bases. This CDR3 comprises 13 residues. The CDR3 DNA reads as TGTGCCAGCACGCCTAGCGGGAGAGGTGAGCAGTTCTTC. Encoded protein: CASTPSGRGEQFF.

This clonotype appeared a few times. The chain recombines TRBV27 with TRBJ1-6; 9 bases fit TRBD1. Germline loops: CDR1 MNHEY, CDR2 SMNVEV (reference sequence). Losses at the gene ends were 3 bases for V and 4 bases for J; bases not matched to a gene: 4. This CDR3 is 16 amino acids long. DNA for the CDR3: TGTGCCAGCAGTTTCCGGACAGGGGCATATAATTCACCCCTCCACTTT. This gives the protein CASSFRTGAYNSPLHF.

This clonotype showed up just a few times. The CDR3 does not close with the conserved phenylalanine or tryptophan, likely indicating a read error. The rearrangement uses TRBV19 and TRBJ2-1; perhaps TRBD1 as D (5 bases). Per germline, CDR1 LNHDA and CDR2 SQIVND (reference sequence). CDR3 size: 15 residues. V shed 1 base and J shed 2 bases, with 9 bases lying between them. CDR3 DNA sequence: TGTGCCAGTAGTATAGGTAGGGGAACCTACAATGAGCAGTTCTTA. It translates to CASSIGRGTYNEQFL.

This rearrangement joins TRBV5-4 to TRBJ2-7, with D possibly being TRBD2 (5 bases). The V gene's germline CDR1 is SGHNT and CDR2 YYREEE (reference sequence). This CDR3 comprises 15 residues. V was clipped by 0 bases and J by 1 base, with 11 bases between them. DNA for the CDR3: TGTGCCAGCAGCTTGGCTAGCATCGCATCCTACGAGCAGTACTTC. Translation gives CASSLASIASYEQYF.

This clonotype is a singleton in its sample. One end of the junction is discordant with germline, which a read error may explain. This CDR3 is CPISESIDAGYTF. CDR3 in DNA: TGTCCCATCAGTGAGTCGATAGATGCTGGCTACACCTTC. This chain uses TRBV10-3 with TRBJ1-2, with D uncertain. There are 13 residues in the CDR3. Germline V gene lookup returns CDR1 ENHRY and CDR2 SYGVKD.